Sequencing of this T cell receptor (beta chain) was carried out in a study of blood T cell repertoires in COVID-19. Overall study context: Whether acute or convalescent, the COVID-19 samples came from the United States, Italy and Spain. PBMCs, B-cell-depleted T cells, or T cells provided the cDNA or gDNA that made up the material.

V was shortened by 5 bases and J by 0 bases, with 17 bases between the two germline ends. This CDR3 contains 17 residues. Germline V CDR1 and CDR2: MDHEN, SYDVKM. As handled by the study authors: Reference gene primer amplification gave nucleated cell count estimates. Only in-frame clones appear in the TCRdb table, and some are missing; sequencing was by immunoSEQ multiplex PCR. The V and J calls and clone size were taken over from that table, and D and trimming were inferred from the DNA. The table lists 60,000 or so clones, 74% of them singletons. Specimen: peripheral blood. This sequence joins TRBV28 and TRBJ1-3; weak D call: TRBD1 (5 bases). The origin of this receptor is a woman aged 80 or over with acute or convalescent COVID-19. CDR3 protein: CASSPPGLSSSGNTIYF. CDR3 nucleotide sequence: TGTGCCAGCAGTCCGCCGGGACTCAGTAGCTCTGGAAACACCATATATTTT.